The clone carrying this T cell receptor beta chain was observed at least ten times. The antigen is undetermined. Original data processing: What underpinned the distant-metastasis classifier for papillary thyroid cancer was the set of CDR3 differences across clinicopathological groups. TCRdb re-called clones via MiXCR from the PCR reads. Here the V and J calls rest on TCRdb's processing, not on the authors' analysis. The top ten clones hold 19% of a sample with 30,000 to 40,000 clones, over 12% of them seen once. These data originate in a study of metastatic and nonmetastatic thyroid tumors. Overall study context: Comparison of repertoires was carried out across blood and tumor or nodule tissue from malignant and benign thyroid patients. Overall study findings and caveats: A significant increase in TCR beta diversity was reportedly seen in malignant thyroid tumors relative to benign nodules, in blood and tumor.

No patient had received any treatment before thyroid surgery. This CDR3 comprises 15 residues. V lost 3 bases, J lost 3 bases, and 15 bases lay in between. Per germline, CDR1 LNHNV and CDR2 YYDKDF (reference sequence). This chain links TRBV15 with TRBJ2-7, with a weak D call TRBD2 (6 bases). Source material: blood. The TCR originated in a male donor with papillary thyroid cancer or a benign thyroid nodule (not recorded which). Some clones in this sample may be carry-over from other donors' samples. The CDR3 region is CATSREVAEDYEQYF. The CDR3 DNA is TGTGCCACCAGCAGGGAGGTAGCGGAGGACTACGAGCAGTACTTC.